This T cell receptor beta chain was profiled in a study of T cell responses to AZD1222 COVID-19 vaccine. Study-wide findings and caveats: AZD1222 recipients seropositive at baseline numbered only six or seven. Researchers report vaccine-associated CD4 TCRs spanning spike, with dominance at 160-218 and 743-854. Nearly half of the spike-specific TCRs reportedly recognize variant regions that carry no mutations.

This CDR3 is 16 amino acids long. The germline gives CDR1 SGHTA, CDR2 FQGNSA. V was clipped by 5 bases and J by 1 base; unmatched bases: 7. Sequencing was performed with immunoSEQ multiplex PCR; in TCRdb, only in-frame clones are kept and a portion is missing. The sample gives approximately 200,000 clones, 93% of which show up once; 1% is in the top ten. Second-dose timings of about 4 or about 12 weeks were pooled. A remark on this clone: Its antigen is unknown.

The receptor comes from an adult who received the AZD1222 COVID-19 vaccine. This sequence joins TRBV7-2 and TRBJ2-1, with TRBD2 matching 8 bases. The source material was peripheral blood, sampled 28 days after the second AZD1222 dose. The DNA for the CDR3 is TGTGCCAGCAGCCTTCAAGCGGGGGTTTCCTACAATGAGCAGTTCTTC. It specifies CASSLQAGVSYNEQFF.